These 4 T cell receptor beta chains were sequenced from one sample in a study of T cell repertoires in cytomegalovirus infection. The antigens for these receptors are not known. Each CDR3 protein gets one entry after TCRdb re-called the reads with MiXCR. The table shows roughly 990,000 distinct CDR3 sequences, with 30% to 40% occurring only once. This specimen was cultured CD8+ T cells from PBMCs, taken from culture after CMV antigen stimulation. These receptors were obtained from a human donor in good health (CMV status not recorded). Some clones in this sample may be carry-over from other donors' samples.

This clonotype occurred a few times. This sequence joins TRBV27 and TRBJ2-3; 11 positions agree with TRBD2. The germline V gene has CDR1 MNHEY and CDR2 SMNVEV (reference sequence). V lost 5 bases, J lost 0 bases, and 7 bases stayed unmatched. The CDR3 is 17 residues long. CDR3 in DNA: TGTGCCAGCAGTCCGACTAGCGGGGCGCCTAGCACAGATACGCAGTATTTT. Protein: CASSPTSGAPSTDTQYF.

This clonotype was detected only a few times. The chain recombines TRBV6-1 with TRBJ1-1; weak D call: TRBD1 (5 bases). V lost 4 bases, J lost 2 bases, and 14 bases lay in between. The CDR3 contains 15 residues. The germline V gene has CDR1 MNHNS and CDR2 SASEGT. The CDR3 loop reads CASSARQFYNTEAFF. The DNA of the CDR3 is TGTGCCAGCAGTGCTAGACAGTTCTATAACACTGAAGCTTTCTTT.

The chain is built from TRBV20-1 and TRBJ1-6; D is unclear. This CDR3 spans 15 amino acids. Germline loops: CDR1 DFQATT, CDR2 SNEGSKA (reference sequence). V lost 3 bases and J lost 5, with 14 bases in between. CDR3 DNA sequence: TGCAGTGCTAGCCCGTCCCCGTATGATAATTCACCCCTCCACTTT. This gives the protein CSASPSPYDNSPLHF.

This chain connects TRBV11-2 to TRBJ2-3; 11 bases fit TRBD1. The junction had 8 bases not matched to a gene; V was cut back by 4 bases and J by 2 bases. From germline, CDR1 is SGHAT and CDR2 FQNNGV. This CDR3 has 17 amino acids. The CDR3 region is CASSSRPGQGVTDTQYF. The DNA of the CDR3 is TGTGCCAGCAGCTCTCGTCCGGGACAGGGGGTCACAGATACGCAGTATTTT.